This T cell receptor (beta chain) was retrieved from a study of beta chain features in type 1 diabetes. This clone has just a few counts. The isolated RNA, all of it, was reverse transcribed, so expressed TCRB transcripts were what got sequenced. Sequencing was performed with immunoSEQ multiplex PCR; in TCRdb, only in-frame clones are kept and a portion is missing. The table shows about 410,000 clones, with approximately 15% occurring only once. Between the trimmed V and J ends, which lost 4 bases and 2 bases, there was a span of 5 bases. The CDR3 extends over 12 amino acids. CDR1 SGHRS and CDR2 YFSETQ come from the germline V gene.

This clonotype was obtained from a man aged 30 to 45 in good health. Sequenced material: naive CD4+ T cells from blood. The chain combines TRBV5-1 with TRBJ2-3; D is unclear. This chain's CDR3 is CASSASTDTQYF. The CDR3 DNA sequence: TGCGCCAGCAGCGCGTCCACAGATACGCAGTATTTT.